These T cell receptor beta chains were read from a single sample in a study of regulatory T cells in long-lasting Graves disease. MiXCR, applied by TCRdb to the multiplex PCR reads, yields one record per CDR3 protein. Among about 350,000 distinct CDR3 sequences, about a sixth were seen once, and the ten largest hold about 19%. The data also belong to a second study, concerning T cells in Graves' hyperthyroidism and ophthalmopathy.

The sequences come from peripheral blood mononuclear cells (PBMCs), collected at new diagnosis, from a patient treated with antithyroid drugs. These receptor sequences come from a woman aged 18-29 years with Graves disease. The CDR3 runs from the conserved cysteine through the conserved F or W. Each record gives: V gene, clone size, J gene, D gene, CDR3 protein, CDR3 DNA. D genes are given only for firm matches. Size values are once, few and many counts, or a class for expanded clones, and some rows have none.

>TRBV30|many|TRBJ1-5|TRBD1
CAWSTGQGHQPQHF
TGTGCCTGGAGTACGGGACAGGGGCATCAGCCCCAGCATTTT
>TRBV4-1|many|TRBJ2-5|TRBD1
CASSHSGQYGETQYF
TGCGCCAGCAGCCACTCGGGACAGTACGGAGAGACCCAGTACTTC
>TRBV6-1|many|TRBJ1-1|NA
CASRVGGGTEAFF
TGTGCCAGCCGAGTCGGGGGCGGCACTGAAGCTTTCTTT
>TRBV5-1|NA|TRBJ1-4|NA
CASSFLVGEKLFF
TGCGCCAGCAGCTTCCTTGTAGGCGAAAAACTGTTTTTT
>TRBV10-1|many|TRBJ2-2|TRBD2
CASSEGSGGITTGELFF
TGCGCCAGCAGTGAGGGGTCGGGGGGTATCACCACCGGGGAGCTGTTTTTT
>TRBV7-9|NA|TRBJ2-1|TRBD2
CASSLELAGGATNEQFF
TGTGCCAGCAGCTTAGAATTAGCGGGGGGGGCGACCAATGAGCAGTTCTTC
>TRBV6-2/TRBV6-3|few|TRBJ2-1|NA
CASSEGQANEQFF
TGTGCCAGCAGTGAAGGGCAGGCTAATGAGCAGTTCTTC
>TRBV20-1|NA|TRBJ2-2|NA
CSAEGRSGELSF
TGCAGTGCCGAGGGACGGTCCGGGGAGCTGTCTTTT
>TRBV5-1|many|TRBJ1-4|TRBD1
CASSGTGTGGEKLFF
TGCGCCAGCAGCGGGACCGGGACAGGGGGAGAAAAACTGTTTTTT
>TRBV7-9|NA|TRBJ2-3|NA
CASSLGPQTQYF
TGTGCCAGCAGCTTGGGGCCGCAGACGCAGTATTTT
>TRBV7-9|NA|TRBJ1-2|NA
CASSPLSLGYGYTF
TGTGCCAGCAGTCCCCTCAGCCTCGGCTATGGCTACACCTTC
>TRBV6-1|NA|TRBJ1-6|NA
CASTEGSSYNSPLHF
TGTGCCAGCACGGAGGGAAGCTCCTATAATTCACCCCTCCACTTT
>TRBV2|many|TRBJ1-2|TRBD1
CASSDRRGRNNYGYTF
TGTGCCAGCAGTGATCGCAGGGGGCGGAATAACTATGGCTACACCTTC
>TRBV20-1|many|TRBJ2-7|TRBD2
CSAIRGFSGRTLSYEQYF
TGCAGTGCGATCAGGGGTTTTAGCGGGAGGACCCTATCCTACGAGCAGTACTTC
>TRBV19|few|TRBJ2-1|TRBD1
CASRTTGGQNYNEQFF
TGTGCCAGTAGGACAACTGGGGGACAGAACTACAATGAGCAGTTCTTC
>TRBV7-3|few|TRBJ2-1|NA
CASSLRRDNEQFF
TGTGCCAGCAGCTTAAGGAGAGACAATGAGCAGTTCTTC
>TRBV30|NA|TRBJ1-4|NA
CAWASATNEKLFF
TGTGCCTGGGCTAGTGCAACTAATGAAAAACTGTTTTTT
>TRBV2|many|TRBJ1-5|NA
CASSYRVPNQPQHF
TGTGCCAGCAGCTACAGGGTCCCCAATCAGCCCCAGCATTTT
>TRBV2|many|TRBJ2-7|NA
CASIAGTERDEQYF
TGTGCCAGCATTGCTGGCACCGAGCGCGACGAGCAGTACTTC
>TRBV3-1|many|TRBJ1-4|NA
CASSQDEKLFF
TGTGCCAGCAGCCAAGATGAAAAACTGTTTTTT
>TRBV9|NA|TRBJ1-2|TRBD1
CASSPTPGQDGYTF
TGTGCCAGCAGCCCCACCCCAGGACAGGATGGCTACACCTTC
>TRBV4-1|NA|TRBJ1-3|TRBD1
CASSQDPGQKGNTIYF
TGCGCCAGCAGCCAAGATCCGGGACAGAAAGGAAACACCATATATTTT
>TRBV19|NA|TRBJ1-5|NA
CAVGGPYSNQPQHF
TGTGCCGTTGGAGGCCCCTATAGCAATCAGCCCCAGCATTTT
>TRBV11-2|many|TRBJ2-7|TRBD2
CASSLESGTYEQYF
TGTGCCAGCAGCTTGGAAAGCGGGACCTACGAGCAGTACTTC
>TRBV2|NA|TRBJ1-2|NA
CASRTGREGGYTF
TGTGCCAGTCGAACGGGGCGGGAGGGGGGCTACACCTTC
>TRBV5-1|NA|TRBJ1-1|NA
CASSFDGTEAFF
TGCGCCAGCAGTTTCGACGGCACTGAAGCTTTCTTT
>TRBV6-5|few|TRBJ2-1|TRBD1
CASSYSSTPGQRAYEQFF
TGTGCCAGCAGTTACTCATCGACACCGGGACAGAGAGCATATGAGCAGTTCTTC
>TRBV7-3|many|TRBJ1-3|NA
CASSLRSRISGNTIYF
TGTGCCAGCAGCTTAAGATCACGGATCTCTGGAAACACCATATATTTT
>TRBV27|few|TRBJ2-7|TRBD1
CASSSEQGAPYEQYF
TGTGCCAGCAGTTCAGAACAGGGGGCACCCTACGAGCAGTACTTC
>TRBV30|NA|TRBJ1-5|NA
CAWSVGHREGGRQPQHF
TGTGCCTGGAGTGTGGGGCATAGGGAGGGTGGCAGACAGCCCCAGCATTTT
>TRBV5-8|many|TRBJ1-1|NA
CASSLGAGVEYTEAFF
TGTGCCAGCAGCTTGGGAGCCGGGGTAGAATACACTGAAGCTTTCTTT
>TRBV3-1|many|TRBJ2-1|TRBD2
CASSQSGRIHNEQFF
TGTGCCAGCAGCCAGAGCGGGAGGATTCACAATGAGCAGTTCTTC
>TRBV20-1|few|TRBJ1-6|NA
CSARDPTISYNSPLHF
TGCAGTGCTAGAGATCCTACCATCTCCTATAATTCACCCCTCCACTTT
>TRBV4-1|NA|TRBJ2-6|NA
CASSQPARGSGANVLTF
TGCGCCAGCAGCCAGCCCGCCAGGGGTTCCGGGGCCAACGTCCTGACTTTC